Detailed here is one TCR beta chain. Antigen: not known. Sequenced by immunoSEQ multiplex PCR; TCRdb stores in-frame clones only, minus some. Of about 180,000 clones listed, just under 90% are singletons. CDR1 and CDR2 (germline): SNHLY, FYNNEI. This CDR3 comprises 16 residues. Trimming took 5 bases from V and 3 from J, leaving 18 bases between them. The data are from a study of cytomegalovirus exposure and HLA in healthy donors. For the study at large: Both the roughly 120 validation repertoires and the roughly 700 first-cohort repertoires used the same platform, as reported by a later analysis.

General study points: Reports indicated that the classifier achieved high specificity and sensitivity in diagnosing cytomegalovirus status.

The receptor was isolated from a woman aged 30 to 39 in good health and CMV-seronegative. The material sequenced was PBMCs. The chain has TRBV2 and TRBJ2-3, with TRBD2 as a possible D gene (6 bases). CDR3: CASSRDFLRLTDTQYF. For the CDR3, the DNA is TGTGCCAGCAGTCGGGACTTCCTTAGGTTGACAGATACGCAGTATTTT.